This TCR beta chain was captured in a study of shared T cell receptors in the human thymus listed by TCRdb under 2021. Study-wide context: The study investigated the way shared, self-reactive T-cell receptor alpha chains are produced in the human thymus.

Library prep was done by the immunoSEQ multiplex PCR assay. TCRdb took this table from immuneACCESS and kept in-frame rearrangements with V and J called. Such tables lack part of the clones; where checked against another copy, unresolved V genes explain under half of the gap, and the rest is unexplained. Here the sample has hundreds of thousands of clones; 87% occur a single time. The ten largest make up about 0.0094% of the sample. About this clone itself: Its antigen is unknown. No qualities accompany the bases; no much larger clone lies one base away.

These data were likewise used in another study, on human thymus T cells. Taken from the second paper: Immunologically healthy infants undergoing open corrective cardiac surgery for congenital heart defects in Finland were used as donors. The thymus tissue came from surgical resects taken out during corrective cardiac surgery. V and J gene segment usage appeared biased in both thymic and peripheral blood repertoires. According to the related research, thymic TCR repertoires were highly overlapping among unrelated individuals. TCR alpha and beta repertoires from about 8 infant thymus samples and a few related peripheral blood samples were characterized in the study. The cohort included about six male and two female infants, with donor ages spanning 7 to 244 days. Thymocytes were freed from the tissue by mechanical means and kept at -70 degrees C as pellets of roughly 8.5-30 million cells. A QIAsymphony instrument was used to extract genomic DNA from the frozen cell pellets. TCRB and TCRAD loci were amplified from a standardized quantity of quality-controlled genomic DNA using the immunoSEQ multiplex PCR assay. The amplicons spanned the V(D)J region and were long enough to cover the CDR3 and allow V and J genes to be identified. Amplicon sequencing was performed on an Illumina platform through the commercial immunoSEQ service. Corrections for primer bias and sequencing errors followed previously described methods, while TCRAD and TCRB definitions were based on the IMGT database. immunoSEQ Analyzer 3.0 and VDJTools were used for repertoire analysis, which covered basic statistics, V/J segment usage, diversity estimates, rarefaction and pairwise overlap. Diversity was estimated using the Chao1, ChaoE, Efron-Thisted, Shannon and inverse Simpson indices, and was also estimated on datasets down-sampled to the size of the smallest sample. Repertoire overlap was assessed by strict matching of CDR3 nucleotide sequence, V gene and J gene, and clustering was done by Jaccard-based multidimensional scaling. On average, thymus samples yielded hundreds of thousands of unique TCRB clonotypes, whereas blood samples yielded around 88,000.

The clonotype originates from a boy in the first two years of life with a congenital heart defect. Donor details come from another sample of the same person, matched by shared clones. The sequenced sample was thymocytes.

The CDR3 protein is CVGADTDRTSTDTQYF. Here is the DNA: TGTGTGGGCGCGGATACAGACAGGACTAGCACAGATACGCAGTATTTT. Recombination linked TRBV7-8 to TRBJ2-3, with TRBD1 as a weak D call on 6 bases. Measured from the cysteine to the phenylalanine, the CDR3 is 16 residues long. The sequence is cut down to CDR3 DNA, 48 bases in frame from base 1. Per the germline V gene, SGHVS is the CDR1 and FQNEAQ is the CDR2.